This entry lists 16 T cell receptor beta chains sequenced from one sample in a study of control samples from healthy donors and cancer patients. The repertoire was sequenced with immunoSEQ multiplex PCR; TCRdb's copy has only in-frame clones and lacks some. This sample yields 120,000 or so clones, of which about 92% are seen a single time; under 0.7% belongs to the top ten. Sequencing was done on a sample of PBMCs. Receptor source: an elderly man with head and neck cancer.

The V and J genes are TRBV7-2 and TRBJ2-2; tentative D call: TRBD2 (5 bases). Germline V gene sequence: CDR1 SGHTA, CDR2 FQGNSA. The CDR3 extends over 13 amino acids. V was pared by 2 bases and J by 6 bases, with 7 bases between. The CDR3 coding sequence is TGTGCCAGCAGCTTAACCGGGGCCGGGGAGCTGTTTTTT. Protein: CASSLTGAGELFF.

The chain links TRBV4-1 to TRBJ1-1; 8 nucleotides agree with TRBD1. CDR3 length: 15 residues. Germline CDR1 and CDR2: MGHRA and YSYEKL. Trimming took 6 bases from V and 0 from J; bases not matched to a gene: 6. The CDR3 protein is CASRERTGMNTEAFF. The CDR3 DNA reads TGCGCCAGCAGAGAGCGGACAGGGATGAACACTGAAGCTTTCTTT.

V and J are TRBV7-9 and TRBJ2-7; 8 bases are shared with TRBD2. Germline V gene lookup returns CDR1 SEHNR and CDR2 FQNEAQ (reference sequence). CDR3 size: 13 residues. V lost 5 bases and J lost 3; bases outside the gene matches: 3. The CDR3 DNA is TGTGCCAGCAGCACCACTAGCGGCTACGAGCAGTACTTC. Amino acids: CASSTTSGYEQYF.

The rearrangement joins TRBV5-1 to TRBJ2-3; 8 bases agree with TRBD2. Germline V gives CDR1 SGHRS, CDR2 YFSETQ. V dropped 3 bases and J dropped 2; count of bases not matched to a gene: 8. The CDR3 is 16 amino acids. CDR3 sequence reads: CASSSESGGITDTQYF. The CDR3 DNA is TGCGCCAGCAGCTCAGAGAGCGGGGGTATCACAGATACGCAGTATTTT.

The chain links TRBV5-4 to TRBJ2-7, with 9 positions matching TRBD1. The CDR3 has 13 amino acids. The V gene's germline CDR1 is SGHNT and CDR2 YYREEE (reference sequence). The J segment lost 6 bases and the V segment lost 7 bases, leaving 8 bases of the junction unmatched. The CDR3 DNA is TGTGCCAGCTCGGGGGGACAGGGATCCGAGCAGTACTTC. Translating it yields CASSGGQGSEQYF.

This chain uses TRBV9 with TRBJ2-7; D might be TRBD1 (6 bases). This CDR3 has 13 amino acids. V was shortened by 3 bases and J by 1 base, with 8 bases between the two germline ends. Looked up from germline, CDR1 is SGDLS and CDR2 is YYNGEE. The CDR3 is CASSEGESYEQYF. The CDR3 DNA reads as TGTGCCAGCAGCGAGGGGGAGTCCTACGAGCAGTACTTC.

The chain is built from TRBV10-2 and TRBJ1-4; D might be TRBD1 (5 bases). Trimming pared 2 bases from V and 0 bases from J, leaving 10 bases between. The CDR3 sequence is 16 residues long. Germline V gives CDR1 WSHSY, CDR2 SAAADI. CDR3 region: CASSEPGGATNEKLFF. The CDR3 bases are TGCGCCAGCAGTGAGCCGGGGGGTGCAACTAATGAAAAACTGTTTTTT.

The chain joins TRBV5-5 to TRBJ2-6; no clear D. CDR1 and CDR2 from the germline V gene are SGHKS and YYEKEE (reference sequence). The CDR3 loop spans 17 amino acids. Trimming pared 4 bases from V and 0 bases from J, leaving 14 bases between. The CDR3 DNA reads TGTGCCAGCAGCCGAGGTGGACGGACCTCTGGGGCCAACGTCCTGACTTTC. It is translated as CASSRGGRTSGANVLTF.

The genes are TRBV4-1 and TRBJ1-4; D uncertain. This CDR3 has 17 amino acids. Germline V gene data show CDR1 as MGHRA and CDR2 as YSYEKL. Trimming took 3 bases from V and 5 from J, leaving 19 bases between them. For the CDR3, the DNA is TGCGCCAGCAGCCAGTCCCCGGCTGGCTGGCCGAATGAAAAACTGTTTTTT. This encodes CASSQSPAGWPNEKLFF.

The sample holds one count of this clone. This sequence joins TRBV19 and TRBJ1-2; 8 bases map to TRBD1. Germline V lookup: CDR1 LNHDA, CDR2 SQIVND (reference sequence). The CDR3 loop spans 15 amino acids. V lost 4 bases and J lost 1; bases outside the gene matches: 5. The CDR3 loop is CASSTQGARNYGYTF. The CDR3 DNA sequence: TGTGCCAGTAGTACTCAGGGGGCACGTAACTATGGCTACACCTTC.

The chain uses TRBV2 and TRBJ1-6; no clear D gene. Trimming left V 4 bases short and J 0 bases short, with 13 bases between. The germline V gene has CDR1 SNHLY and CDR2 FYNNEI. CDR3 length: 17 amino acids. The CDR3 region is CASSVWTQSSYNSPLHF. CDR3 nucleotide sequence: TGTGCCAGCAGTGTTTGGACTCAGAGCTCCTATAATTCACCCCTCCACTTT.

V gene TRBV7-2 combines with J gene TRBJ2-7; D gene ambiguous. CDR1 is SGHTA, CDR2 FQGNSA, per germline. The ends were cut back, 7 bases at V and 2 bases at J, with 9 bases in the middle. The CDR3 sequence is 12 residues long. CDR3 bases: TGTGCCAGCACCTTTTCGGCCTACGAGCAGTACTTC. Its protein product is CASTFSAYEQYF. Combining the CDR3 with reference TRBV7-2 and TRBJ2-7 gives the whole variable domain GAGVSQSPSNKVTEKGKDVELRCDPISGHTALYWYRQSLGQGLEFLIYFQGNSAPDKSGLPSDRFSAERTGGSVSTLTIQRTQQEDSAVYLCASTFSAYEQYFGPGTRLTVT.

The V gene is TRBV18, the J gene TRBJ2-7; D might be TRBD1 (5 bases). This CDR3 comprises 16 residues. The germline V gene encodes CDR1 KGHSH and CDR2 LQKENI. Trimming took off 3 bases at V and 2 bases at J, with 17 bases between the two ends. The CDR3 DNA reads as TGTGCCAGCTCACCCGAAACGGTGAGACAGACCTACGAGCAGTACTTC. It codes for CASSPETVRQTYEQYF.

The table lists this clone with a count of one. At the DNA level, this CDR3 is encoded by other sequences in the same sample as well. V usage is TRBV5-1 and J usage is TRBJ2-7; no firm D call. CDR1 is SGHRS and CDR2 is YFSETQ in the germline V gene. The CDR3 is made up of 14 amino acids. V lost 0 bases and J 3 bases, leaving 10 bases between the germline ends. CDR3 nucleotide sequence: TGCGCCAGCAGCTTGGCCGGGCAGAACTACGAGCAGTACTTC. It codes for CASSLAGQNYEQYF.

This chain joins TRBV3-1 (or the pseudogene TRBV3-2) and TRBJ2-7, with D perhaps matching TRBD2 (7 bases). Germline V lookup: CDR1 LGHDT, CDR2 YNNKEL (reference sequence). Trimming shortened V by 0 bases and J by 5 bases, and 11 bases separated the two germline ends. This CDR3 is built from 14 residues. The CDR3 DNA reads TGTGCCAGCAGCCAAGACCGGGGGGCTAACGAGCAGTACTTC. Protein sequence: CASSQDRGANEQYF.

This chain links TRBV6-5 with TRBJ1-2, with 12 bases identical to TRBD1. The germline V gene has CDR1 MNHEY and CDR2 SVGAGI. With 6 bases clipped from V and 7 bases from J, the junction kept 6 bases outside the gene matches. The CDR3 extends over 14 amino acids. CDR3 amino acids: CASRAGTGGVGYTF. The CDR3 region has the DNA TGTGCCAGCAGAGCCGGGACAGGGGGCGTTGGCTACACCTTC.